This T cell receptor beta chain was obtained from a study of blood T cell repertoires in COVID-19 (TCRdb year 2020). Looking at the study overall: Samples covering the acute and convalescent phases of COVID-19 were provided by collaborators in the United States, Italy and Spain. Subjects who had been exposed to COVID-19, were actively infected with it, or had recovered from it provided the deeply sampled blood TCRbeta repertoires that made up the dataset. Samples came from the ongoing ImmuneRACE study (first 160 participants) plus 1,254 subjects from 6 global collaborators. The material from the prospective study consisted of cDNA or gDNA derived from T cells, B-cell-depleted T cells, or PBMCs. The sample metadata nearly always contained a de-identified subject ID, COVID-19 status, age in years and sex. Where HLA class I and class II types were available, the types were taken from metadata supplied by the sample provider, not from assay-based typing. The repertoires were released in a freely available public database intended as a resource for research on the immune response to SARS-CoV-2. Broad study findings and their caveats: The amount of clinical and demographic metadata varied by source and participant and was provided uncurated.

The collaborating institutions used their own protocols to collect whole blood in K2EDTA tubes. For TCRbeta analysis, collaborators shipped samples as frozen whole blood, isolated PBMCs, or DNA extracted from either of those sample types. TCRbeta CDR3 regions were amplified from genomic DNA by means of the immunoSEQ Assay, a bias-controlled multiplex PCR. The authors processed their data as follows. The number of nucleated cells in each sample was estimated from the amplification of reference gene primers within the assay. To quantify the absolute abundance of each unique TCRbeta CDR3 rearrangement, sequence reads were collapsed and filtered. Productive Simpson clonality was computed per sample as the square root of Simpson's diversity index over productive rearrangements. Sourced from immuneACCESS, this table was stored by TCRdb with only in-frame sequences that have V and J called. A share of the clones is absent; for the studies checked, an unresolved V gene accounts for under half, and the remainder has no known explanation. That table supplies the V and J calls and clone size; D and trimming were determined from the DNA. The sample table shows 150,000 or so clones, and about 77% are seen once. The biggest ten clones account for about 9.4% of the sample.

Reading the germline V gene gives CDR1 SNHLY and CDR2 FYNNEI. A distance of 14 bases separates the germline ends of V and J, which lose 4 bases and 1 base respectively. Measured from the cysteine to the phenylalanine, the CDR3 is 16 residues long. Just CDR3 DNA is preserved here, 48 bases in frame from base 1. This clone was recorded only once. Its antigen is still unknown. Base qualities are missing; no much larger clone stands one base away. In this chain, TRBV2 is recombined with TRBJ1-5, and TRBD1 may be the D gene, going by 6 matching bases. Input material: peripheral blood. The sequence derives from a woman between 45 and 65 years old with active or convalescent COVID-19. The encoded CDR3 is CASSVSGTPSNQPQHF. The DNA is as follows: TGTGCCAGCAGTGTATCAGGGACACCGAGCAATCAGCCCCAGCATTTT.